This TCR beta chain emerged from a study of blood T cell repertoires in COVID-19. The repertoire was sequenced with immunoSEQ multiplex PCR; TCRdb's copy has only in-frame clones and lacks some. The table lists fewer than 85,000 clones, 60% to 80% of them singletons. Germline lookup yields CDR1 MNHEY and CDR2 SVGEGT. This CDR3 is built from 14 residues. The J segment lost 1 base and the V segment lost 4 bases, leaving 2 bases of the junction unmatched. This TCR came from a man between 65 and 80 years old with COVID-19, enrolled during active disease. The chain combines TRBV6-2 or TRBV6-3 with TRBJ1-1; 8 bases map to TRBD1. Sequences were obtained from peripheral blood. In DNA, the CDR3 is TGTGCCAGCAGTTTGGACAGGGCGAACACTGAAGCTTTCTTT. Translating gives CASSLDRANTEAFF.